The present TCR beta chain was sequenced within a study of CD8 T cells in Susac syndrome (dated by TCRdb to between 2019 and 2020). Looking at the study overall: Among the Susac syndrome patients who were sequenced, clinically active disease was present in six and clinical remission was observed in under ten. At blood withdrawal, Susac syndrome patients were therapy-naive, treated with corticosteroids (with IVIg additionally given to some), or treated with IVIg alone. The clonality of the CD8+ T cell repertoire was compared across approximately 11 healthy donors, roughly 14 Susac syndrome patients and under 18 multiple sclerosis patients. The study used repertoire sequencing to test whether antigen drove CD8+ T cell activation and differentiation in Susac syndrome. The study at large found these results: CD8+ repertoires in Susac syndrome showed clonal expansion, which was highest in CD8+ TEMRA cells and was greater in clinically active patients than in remitting patients. The TCR sequencing and HLA analysis was acknowledged to have included a relatively small number of individuals. Around 16 and five Susac-specific public clones were found in the total CD8+ and CD8+ TEMRA repertoires, respectively.

RNA was extracted using the RNeasy kit, and about 0.45 to 1 ug of the RNA was reverse transcribed with random hexamers. The immunoSEQ multiplex PCR assay, which covers 54 Vbeta and 13 Jbeta segments, was used to amplify TCR beta CDR3 regions. To correct PCR amplification bias, a synthetic template baseline was used for both primer optimization and computational correction. In the source study's methods: Reads were annotated to V, D and J genes according to IMGT and were analyzed with immunoSEQ Analyzer, with only productive sequences retained. Clonality was computed as one minus Shannon entropy normalized by log2 of the number of productive unique sequences. For each patient and control, public and private clones were evaluated among the 100 most prevalent clones. Clones were defined as Susac-specific if absent from the healthy and MS cohorts, from around 1,000 published viral clones and from other ImmuneACCESS disease sequences. TCRdb passed the public sequencing reads through fastp at Q25 and MiXCR, retaining productive beta sequences. Under each unique CDR3 protein, matching rows form one entry showing the most common genes and DNA. What appears here as the V and J calls and clone size reflects TCRdb's work, not the paper's. The sample includes around 200,000 distinct CDR3 sequences, with around 93% observed a single time. Of the sample, 0.16% is held by the ten largest clones.

The CDR3 contains 14 residues, cysteine and phenylalanine counted. The CDR3 DNA has 42 bases and is translated from base 1. Trimming takes 5 bases off V and 5 bases off J; junction bases not matched to a gene: 9. The CDR1 and CDR2 encoded by the germline V gene (reference sequence) are SEHNR and FQNEAQ. Peripheral blood CD8+ and CD4+ T cells from healthy donors, Susac syndrome patients and multiple sclerosis patients were profiled by high-throughput TCR beta sequencing. Susac syndrome patients met recently defined diagnostic criteria for definite or probable disease. CD8+ TEMRA cells were enriched by FACS, while bulk CD8+ and CD4+ T cells were purified by magnetic negative isolation. Blood was drawn into EDTA tubes, processed within 24 hours, and PBMCs were isolated by density gradient centrifugation. PBMCs intended for TCR sequencing were frozen in liquid nitrogen and were later thawed in a 37 degrees C water bath. Purity of sorted or isolated CD4+, CD8+ and CD8+ TEMRA cells was at least 90%.

For this clonotype: The antigen it binds to is not known. Base qualities are not recorded, but no much larger clone differs from it by a single base.

The chain employs TRBV7-9 and TRBJ2-7, and TRBD1 matches 7 of the central bases. The sequencing input was CD8+ T cells from PBMCs. The receptor comes from a human donor with Susac syndrome. The CDR3 is CASSQTGSIHEQYF. The DNA sequence is TGTGCCAGCAGCCAGACAGGGTCTATCCACGAGCAGTACTTC.